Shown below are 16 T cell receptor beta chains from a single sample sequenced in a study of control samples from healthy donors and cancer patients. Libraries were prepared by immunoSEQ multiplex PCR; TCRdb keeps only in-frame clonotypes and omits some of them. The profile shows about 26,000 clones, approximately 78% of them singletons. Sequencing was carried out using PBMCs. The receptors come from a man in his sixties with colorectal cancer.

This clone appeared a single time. The CDR3 loop is CASSFTGQVNSPLHF. CDR3 DNA sequence: TGTGCCAGCAGCTTTACGGGACAAGTTAATTCACCCCTCCACTTT. This chain links TRBV5-5 with TRBJ1-6; perhaps TRBD1 as D (6 bases). Germline V gene sequence: CDR1 SGHKS, CDR2 YYEKEE (reference sequence). V was cut by 2 bases and J by 6 bases, with 12 bases left in between. The CDR3 loop spans 15 amino acids.

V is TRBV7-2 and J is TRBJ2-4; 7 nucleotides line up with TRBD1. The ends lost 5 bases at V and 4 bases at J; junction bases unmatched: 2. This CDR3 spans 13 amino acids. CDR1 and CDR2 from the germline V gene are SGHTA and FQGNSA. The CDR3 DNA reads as TGTGCCAGCAGCACGGGACAGAAAAACATTCAGTACTTC. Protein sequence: CASSTGQKNIQYF.

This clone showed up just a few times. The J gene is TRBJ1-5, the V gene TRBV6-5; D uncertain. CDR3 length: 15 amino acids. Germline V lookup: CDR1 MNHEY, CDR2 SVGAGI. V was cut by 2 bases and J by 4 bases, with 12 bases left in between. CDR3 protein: CASSYLTGGNQPQHF. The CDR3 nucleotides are TGTGCCAGCAGTTACCTTACGGGCGGAAATCAGCCCCAGCATTTT.

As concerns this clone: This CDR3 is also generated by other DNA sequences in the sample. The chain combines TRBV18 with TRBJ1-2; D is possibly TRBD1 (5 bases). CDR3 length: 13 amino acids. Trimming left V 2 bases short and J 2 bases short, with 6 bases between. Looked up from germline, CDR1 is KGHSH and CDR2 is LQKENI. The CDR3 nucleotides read TGTGCCAGCTCACCAGACAGAAACTATGGCTACACCTTC. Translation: CASSPDRNYGYTF.

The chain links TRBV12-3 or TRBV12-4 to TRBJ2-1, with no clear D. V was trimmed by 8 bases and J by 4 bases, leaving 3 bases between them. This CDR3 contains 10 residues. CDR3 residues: CASAYNEQFF. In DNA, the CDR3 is TGTGCCAGCGCGTACAATGAGCAGTTCTTC.

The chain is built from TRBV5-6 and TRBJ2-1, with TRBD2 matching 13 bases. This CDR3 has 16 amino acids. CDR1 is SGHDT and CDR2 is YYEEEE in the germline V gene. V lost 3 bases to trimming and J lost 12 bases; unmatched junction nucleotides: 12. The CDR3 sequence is CASSSPLAGGLFGQFF. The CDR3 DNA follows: TGTGCCAGCAGCTCACCACTAGCGGGGGGGCTCTTTGGGCAGTTCTTC.

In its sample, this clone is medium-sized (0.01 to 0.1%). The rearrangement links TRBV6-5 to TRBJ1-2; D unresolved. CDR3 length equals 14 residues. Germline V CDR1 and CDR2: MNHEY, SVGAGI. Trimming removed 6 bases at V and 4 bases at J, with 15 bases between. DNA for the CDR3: TGTGCCAGCAGCCGAATCTCAGGAAGCTATGGCTACACCTTC. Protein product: CASSRISGSYGYTF.

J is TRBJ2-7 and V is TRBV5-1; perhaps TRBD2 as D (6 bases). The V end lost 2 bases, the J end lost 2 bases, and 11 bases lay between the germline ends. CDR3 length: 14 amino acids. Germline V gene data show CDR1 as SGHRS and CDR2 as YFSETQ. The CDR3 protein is CASSFRDFAYEQYF. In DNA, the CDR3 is TGCGCCAGCAGCTTCCGGGACTTTGCCTACGAGCAGTACTTC. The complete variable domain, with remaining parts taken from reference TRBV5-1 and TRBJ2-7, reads KAGVTQTPRYLIKTRGQQVTLSCSPISGHRSVSWYQQTPGQGLQFLFEYFSETQRNKGNFPGRFSGRQFSNSRSEMNVSTLELGDSALYLCASSFRDFAYEQYFGPGTRLTVT.

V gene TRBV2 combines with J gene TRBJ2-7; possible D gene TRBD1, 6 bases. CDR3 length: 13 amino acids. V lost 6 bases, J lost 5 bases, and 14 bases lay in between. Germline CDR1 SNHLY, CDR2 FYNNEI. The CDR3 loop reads CASSVNRDNEQYV. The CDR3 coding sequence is TGTGCCAGCAGCGTCAACAGGGATAACGAGCAGTACGTC.

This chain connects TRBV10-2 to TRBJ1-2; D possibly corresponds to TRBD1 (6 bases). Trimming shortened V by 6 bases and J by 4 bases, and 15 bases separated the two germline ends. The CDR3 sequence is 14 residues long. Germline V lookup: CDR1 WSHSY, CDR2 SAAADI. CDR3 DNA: TGCGCCAGCAGGGATACAGGGAATCTCTATGGCTACACCTTC. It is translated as CASRDTGNLYGYTF.

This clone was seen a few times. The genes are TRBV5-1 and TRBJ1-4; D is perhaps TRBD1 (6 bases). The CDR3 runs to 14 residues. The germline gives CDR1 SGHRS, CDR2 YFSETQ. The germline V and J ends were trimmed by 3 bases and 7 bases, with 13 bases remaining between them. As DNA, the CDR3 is TGCGCCAGCAGCTCCGGCCCAGGGGCTGAAAAACTGTTTTTT. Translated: CASSSGPGAEKLFF.

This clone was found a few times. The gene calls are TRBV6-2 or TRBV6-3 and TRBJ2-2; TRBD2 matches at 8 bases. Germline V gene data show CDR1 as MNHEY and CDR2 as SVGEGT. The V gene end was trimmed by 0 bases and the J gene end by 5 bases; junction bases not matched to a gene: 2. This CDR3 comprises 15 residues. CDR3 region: CASSYSGLDTGELFF. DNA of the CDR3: TGTGCCAGCAGTTACTCGGGACTAGATACCGGGGAGCTGTTTTTT.

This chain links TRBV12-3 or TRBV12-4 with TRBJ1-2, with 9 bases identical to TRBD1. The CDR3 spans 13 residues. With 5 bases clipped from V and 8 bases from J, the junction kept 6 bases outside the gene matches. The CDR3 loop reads CASSPQGARGYTF. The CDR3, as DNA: TGTGCCAGCAGTCCACAGGGGGCGCGGGGCTACACCTTC.

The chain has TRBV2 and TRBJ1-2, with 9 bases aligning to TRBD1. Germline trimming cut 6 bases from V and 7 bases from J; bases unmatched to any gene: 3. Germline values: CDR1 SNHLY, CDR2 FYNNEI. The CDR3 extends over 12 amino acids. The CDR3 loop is CASRQGAGGYTF. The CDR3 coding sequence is TGTGCCAGCAGACAGGGGGCTGGTGGCTACACCTTC.

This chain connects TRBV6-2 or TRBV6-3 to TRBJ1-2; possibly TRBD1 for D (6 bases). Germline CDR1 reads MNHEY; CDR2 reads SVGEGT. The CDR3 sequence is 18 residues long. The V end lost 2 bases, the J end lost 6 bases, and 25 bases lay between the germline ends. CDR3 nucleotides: TGTGCCAGCAGTTACCCTGCGTTTGCGGGGAGAAAGGGGGATGGCTACACCTTC. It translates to CASSYPAFAGRKGDGYTF.

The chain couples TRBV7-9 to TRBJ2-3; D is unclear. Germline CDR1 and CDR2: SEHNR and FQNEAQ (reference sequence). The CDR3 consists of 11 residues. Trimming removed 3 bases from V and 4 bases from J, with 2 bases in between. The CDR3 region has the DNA TGTGCCAGCAGCTTTCCAGATACGCAGTATTTT. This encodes CASSFPDTQYF.